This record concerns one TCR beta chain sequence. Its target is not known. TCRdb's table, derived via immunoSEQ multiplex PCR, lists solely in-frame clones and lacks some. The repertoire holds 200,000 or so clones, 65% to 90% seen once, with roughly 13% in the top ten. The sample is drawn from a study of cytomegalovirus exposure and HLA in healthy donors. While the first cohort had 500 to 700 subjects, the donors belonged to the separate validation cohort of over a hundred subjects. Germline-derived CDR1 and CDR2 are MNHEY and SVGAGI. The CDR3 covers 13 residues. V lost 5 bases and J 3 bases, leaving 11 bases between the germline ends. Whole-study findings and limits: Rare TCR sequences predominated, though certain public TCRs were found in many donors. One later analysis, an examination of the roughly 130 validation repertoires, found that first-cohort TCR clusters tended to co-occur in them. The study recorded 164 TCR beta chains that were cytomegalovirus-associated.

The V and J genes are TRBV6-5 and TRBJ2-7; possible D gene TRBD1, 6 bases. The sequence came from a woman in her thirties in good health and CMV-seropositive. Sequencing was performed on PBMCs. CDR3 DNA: TGTGCCAGCAGTCCGGGACACTACTACGAGCAGTACTTC. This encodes CASSPGHYYEQYF.